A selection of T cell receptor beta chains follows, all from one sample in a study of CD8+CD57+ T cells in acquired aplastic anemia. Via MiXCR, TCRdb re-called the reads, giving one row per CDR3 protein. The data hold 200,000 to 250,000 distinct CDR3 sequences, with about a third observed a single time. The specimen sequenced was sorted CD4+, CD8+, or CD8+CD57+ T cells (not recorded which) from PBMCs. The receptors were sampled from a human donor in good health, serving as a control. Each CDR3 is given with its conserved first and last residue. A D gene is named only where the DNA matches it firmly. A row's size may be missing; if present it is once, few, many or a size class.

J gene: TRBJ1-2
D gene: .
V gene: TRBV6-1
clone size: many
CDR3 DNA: TGTGCCAGCTCGCCTGAACCGGGGAGGGACGGCTACACCTTC
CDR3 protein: CASSPEPGRDGYTF

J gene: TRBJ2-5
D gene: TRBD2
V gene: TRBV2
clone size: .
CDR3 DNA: TGTGCCAGCAGCTCTAGCGGGAACCAAGAGACCCAGTACTTC
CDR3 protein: CASSSSGNQETQYF

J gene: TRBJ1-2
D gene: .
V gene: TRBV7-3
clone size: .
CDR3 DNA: TGTGCCAGCAGCCTAGAGGGTCCCAGTGCTAACTATGGCTACACCTTC
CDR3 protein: CASSLEGPSANYGYTF

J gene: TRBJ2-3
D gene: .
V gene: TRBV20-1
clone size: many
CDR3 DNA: TGCAGTGCTAGAGATCGTACAGATACGCAGTATTTT
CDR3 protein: CSARDRTDTQYF

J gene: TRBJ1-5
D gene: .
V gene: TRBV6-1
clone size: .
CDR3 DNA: TGTGCCAGCAGTGAATTCAGGGATCAGCCCCAGCATTTT
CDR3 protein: CASSEFRDQPQHF

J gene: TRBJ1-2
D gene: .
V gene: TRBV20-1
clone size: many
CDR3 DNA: TGCAGTGCTAGAGATGTTGAGGGACCTTATGGCTACACCTTC
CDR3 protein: CSARDVEGPYGYTF

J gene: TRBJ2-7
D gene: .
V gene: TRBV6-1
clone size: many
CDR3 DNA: TGTGCCAGCAGTACGACGGCGTCCTACGAGCAGTACTTC
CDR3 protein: CASSTTASYEQYF

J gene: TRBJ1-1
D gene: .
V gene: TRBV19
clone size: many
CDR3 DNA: TGTGCCAGTAACACCAGGACCGGGCAGGGCGTCACTGAAGCTTTCTTT
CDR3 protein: CASNTRTGQGVTEAFF

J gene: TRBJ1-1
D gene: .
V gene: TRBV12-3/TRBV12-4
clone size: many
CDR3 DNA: TGTGCCAGCAGTTTTGGGTGGGGCACTGAAGCTTTCTTT
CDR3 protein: CASSFGWGTEAFF

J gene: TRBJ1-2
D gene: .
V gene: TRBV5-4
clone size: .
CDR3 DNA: TGTGCCAGCAGCTTGGGAGGGACCGCGAACTATGGCCACACCTTC
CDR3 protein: CASSLGGTANYGHTF

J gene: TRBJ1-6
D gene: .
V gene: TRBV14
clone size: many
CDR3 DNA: TGTGCCAGCAGCCAAGCTTTTAGCTCCTATAATTCACCCCTCCACTTT
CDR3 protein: CASSQAFSSYNSPLHF

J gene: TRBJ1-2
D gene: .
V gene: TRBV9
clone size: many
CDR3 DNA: TGTGCCAGCAGCGTAGCCTTGAGTTTGAGGGACTATGGCTACACCTTC
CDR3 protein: CASSVALSLRDYGYTF

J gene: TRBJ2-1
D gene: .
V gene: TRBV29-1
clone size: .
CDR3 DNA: TGCAGCGTTGAACGGTATGATACGGACAATGAGCAGTTCTTC
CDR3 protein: CSVERYDTDNEQFF

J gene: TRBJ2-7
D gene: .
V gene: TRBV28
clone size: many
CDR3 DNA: TGTGCCAGCAGTTTTGTCAGCTACGAGCAGTACTTC
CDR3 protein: CASSFVSYEQYF

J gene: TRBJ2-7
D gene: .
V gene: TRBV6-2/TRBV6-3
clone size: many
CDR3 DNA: TGTGCCAGCAGTCAGCAGGGGCACGAGCAGTACTTC
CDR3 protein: CASSQQGHEQYF

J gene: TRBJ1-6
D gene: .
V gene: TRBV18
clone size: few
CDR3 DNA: TGTGCCAGCTCACCGACAGCCAATAATTCACCCCTCCACTTT
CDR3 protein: CASSPTANNSPLHF

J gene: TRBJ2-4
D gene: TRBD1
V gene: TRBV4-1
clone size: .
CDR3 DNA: TGCGCCAGCAGCCAAGTTACAGGGGGACACATTCAGTACTTC
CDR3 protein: CASSQVTGGHIQYF

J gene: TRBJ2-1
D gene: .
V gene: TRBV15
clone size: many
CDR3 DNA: TGTGCCACCAGCAGAGATGGGGTTGGGGATGAGCAGTTCTTC
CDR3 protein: CATSRDGVGDEQFF

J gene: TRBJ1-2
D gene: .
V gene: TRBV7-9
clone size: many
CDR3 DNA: TGTGCCAGCCTCTCCGGGAGCTATGGCTACACCTTC
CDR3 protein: CASLSGSYGYTF

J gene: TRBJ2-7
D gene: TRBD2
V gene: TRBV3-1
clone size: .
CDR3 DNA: TGTGCCAGCAGCCAGGGACTAGCGGGGCAGCAGTACTTC
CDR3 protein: CASSQGLAGQQYF

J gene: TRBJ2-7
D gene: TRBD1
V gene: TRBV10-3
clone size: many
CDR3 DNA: TGTGCCACAGCGGGCCGGGACAGGAAAAACGAGCAGTACTTC
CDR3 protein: CATAGRDRKNEQYF

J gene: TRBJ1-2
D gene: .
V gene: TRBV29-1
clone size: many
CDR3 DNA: TGCAGCGTCCGGGACACAACCCACTATGGCTACACCTTC
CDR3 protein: CSVRDTTHYGYTF

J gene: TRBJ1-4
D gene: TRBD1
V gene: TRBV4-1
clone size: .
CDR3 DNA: TGCGCCAGCAGCCGGACAGGGGGAAATGAAAAACTGTTTTTT
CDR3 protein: CASSRTGGNEKLFF

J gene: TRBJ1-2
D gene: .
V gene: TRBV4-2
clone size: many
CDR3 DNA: TGTGCCAGCAGCCAAGATTCGGGTGGTGGCTACACCTTC
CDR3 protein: CASSQDSGGGYTF

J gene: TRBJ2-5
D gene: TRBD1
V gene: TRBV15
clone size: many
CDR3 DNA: TGTGCCACCAGCAGAGCCGGACAGGGAGAAGAGACCCAGTACTTC
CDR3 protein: CATSRAGQGEETQYF

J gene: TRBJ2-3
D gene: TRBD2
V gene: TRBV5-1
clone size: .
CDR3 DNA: TGCGCCAGCAGCCTCCAGCTACTAGCGGGGGGCGGGCCTAGCACAGATACGCAGTATTTT
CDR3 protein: CASSLQLLAGGGPSTDTQYF

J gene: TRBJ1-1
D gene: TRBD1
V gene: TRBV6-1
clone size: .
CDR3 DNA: TGTGCCATCAGGGATGATTACAGGGGTACTGAAGCTTTCTTT
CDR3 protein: CAIRDDYRGTEAFF

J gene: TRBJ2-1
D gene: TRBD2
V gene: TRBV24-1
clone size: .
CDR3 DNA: TGTGCCACCAGTGATGGAGCAGCGGGGACGGGCAATGAGCAGTTCTTC
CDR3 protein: CATSDGAAGTGNEQFF

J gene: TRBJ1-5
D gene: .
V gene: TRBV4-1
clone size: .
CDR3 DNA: TGCGCCAGCAGTCGACTTGGCTTGAACCAGCCCCAGCATTTT
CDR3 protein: CASSRLGLNQPQHF

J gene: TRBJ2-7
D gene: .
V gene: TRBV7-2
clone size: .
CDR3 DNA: TGTGCCAGCAGCTTCGGAGACTACGAGCAGTACTTC
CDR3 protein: CASSFGDYEQYF

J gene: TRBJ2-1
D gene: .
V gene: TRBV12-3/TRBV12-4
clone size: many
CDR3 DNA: TGTGCCAGCAGGATCCAACAGGGATCCGGTGAGCAGTTCTTC
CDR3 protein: CASRIQQGSGEQFF

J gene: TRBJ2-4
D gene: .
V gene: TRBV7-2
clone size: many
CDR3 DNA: TGTGCCAGCAGCCCAGGGCTGGAGATTCAGTACTTC
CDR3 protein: CASSPGLEIQYF

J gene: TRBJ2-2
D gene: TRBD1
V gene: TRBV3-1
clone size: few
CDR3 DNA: TGTGCCAGCAGCCGTATAGCACAGGGGGCCGGGGAGCTGTTTTTT
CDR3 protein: CASSRIAQGAGELFF

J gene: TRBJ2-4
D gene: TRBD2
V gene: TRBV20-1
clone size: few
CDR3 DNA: TGCAGTGCCGGAGCGGGGGGGGCCCTAGCCAAAAACATTCAGTACTTC
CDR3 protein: CSAGAGGALAKNIQYF

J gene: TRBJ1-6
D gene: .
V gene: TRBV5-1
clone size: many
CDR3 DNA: TGCGCCAGCAGCTTCGGGGCGAATCCCTATAATTCACCCCTCCACTTT
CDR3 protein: CASSFGANPYNSPLHF

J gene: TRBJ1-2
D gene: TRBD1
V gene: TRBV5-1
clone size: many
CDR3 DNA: TGCGCCAGCAGCTTAAGTCCGACAGGGTATGGCTACACCTTC
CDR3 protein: CASSLSPTGYGYTF

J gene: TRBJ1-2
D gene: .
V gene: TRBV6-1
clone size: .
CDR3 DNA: TGTGCCAGCATCCACCCAGGGCTGATCTATGGCTACACCTTC
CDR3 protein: CASIHPGLIYGYTF

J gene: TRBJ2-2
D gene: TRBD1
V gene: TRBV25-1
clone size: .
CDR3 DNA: TGTGCCAGCAGTGATCGGGGACAGGGGGCGGCCGGGGAGCTGTTTTTT
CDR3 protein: CASSDRGQGAAGELFF

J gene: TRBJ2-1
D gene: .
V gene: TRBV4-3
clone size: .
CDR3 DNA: TGCGCCAGCAGCCAAGGGGTCGATGAGCAGTTCTTC
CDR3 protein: CASSQGVDEQFF

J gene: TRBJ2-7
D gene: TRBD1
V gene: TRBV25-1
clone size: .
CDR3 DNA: TGTGCCAGCAGTGGGGGGGCAGGGGGCTGTAGGTACGAGCAGTACTTC
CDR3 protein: CASSGGAGGCRYEQYF

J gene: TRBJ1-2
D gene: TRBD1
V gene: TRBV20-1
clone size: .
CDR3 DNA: TGCAGTGCTAGAGATAAGGACAGGGGGCGGGATGGCTACACCTTC
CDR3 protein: CSARDKDRGRDGYTF

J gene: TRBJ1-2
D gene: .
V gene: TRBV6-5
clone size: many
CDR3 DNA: TGTGCCAGCAGTTACGGATCAGGGAACTATGGCTACACCTTC
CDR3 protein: CASSYGSGNYGYTF